This entry is about one T cell receptor beta chain. No antigen is known for it. Nominal health characterized the donors when sampled, though unrecorded immune exposures were likely. The PCR was carried out with 60 Vbeta primers and 13 Jbeta primers. Only in-frame clones appear in the TCRdb table, and some are missing; sequencing was by immunoSEQ multiplex PCR. Here the sample spans 150,000 to 200,000 clones, 84% being singletons. This specimen comes from a study of cytomegalovirus exposure and HLA in healthy donors. The V and J ends lost 5 bases and 3 bases respectively, with 13 bases between them. CDR1 SGHAT and CDR2 FQNNGV come from the germline V gene. The CDR3 is 15 amino acids. Study outcomes and limitations: Later analysis demonstrated an association between a missense DCLRE1C variant and TCR beta V- and J-gene trimming.

V usage is TRBV11-2 and J usage is TRBJ2-2; D is perhaps TRBD2 (6 bases). The sample consisted of PBMCs. The clonotype originates from a man younger than 30 in good health and CMV-seronegative. CDR3 sequence reads: CASSRRDGYTGELFF. The CDR3 bases are TGTGCCAGCAGCCGGAGGGATGGGTACACCGGGGAGCTGTTTTTT. Variable domain in full (rest from reference TRBV11-2 and TRBJ2-2): EAGVAQSPRYKIIEKRQSVAFWCNPISGHATLYWYQQILGQGPKLLIQFQNNGVVDDSQLPKDRFSAERLKGVDSTLKIQPAKLEDSAVYLCASSRRDGYTGELFFGEGSRLTVL.